This T cell receptor (beta chain) was retrieved from a study of blood T cell repertoires in COVID-19. As originally analysed: How many nucleated cells were present was estimated from reference gene primer amplification. Clones were sequenced by immunoSEQ multiplex PCR, and TCRdb holds only the in-frame ones, with some missing. V and J calls and clone size are as listed in that table; D and trimming were resolved from the DNA. The sample carries 80,000 or so clones, about 86% recorded once. V was pared by 9 bases and J by 2 bases, with 16 bases between. The germline V gene has CDR1 LNHDA and CDR2 SQIVND (reference sequence). The CDR3 is 15 residues long.

Sequences were obtained from peripheral blood. The chain recombines TRBV19 with TRBJ2-2; possible D gene TRBD1, 5 bases. The source is a human donor in a cohort sampled during active COVID-19. The CDR3 bases are TGTGCCAGCCACAGGAACTTTTTCAACACCGGGGAGCTGTTTTTT. Translated: CASHRNFFNTGELFF. Drawing the rest from reference TRBV19 and TRBJ2-2, the complete variable domain is DGGITQSPKYLFRKEGQNVTLSCEQNLNHDAMYWYRQDPGQGLRLIYYSQIVNDFQKGDIAEGYSVSREKKESFPLTVTSAQKNPTAFYLCASHRNFFNTGELFFGEGSRLTVL.